One sample yielded the 10 T cell receptor beta chains listed below, sequenced in a study of T cells in narcolepsy. Assay: immunoSEQ multiplex PCR; the TCRdb copy retains only in-frame clones and omits some. The repertoire holds about 30,000 clones, with roughly four fifths as singletons. The material sequenced was CD45RA- memory CD4+ T cells from PBMCs. These receptors originate from a human donor with narcolepsy.

The genes are TRBV30 and TRBJ1-2; 8 nucleotides line up with TRBD1. The V segment lost 1 base and the J segment 8 bases; nucleotides outside the gene matches: 6. This CDR3 comprises 13 residues. Germline CDR1 and CDR2: GTSNPN and SVGIG (reference sequence). CDR3 DNA sequence: TGTGCCTGGAGTGCTAATACAGGGGGAGGCTACACCTTC. Its protein is CAWSANTGGGYTF.

This chain connects TRBV10-3 to TRBJ2-7; D is unresolved. The V end lost 7 bases, the J end lost 4 bases, and 17 bases lay between the germline ends. CDR1 is ENHRY, CDR2 SYGVKD, per germline. This CDR3 is built from 14 residues. CDR3 region: CAIKDARDHYEQYF. The DNA for the CDR3 is TGTGCCATCAAGGACGCCAGAGACCATTACGAGCAGTACTTC.

The V call is TRBV18, the J call TRBJ2-5; no firm D call. The CDR3 loop spans 12 amino acids. Germline V CDR1 and CDR2: KGHSH, LQKENI. Between the trimmed V and J ends, which lost 5 bases and 5 bases, there was a span of 9 bases. CDR3 bases: TGTGCCAGCTCAGAAAGTAGGGAGACCCAGTACTTC. This encodes CASSESRETQYF.

The rearrangement links TRBV6-1 to TRBJ2-3; 8 nucleotides match TRBD2. Germline V gene sequence: CDR1 MNHNS, CDR2 SASEGT. With V trimmed by 8 bases and J by 1 base, 8 bases remained unmatched. The CDR3 runs 15 residues. The CDR3 DNA reads as TGTGCCAGCCTTACCGGGGGGGCCGGCACAGATACGCAGTATTTT. Protein sequence: CASLTGGAGTDTQYF.

This clone was seen a single time. The chain's CDR3 is CASSTMDRDHGYTF. The CDR3 region has the DNA TGTGCCAGCAGTACCATGGACAGGGACCATGGCTACACCTTC. The V gene is TRBV6-5, the J gene TRBJ1-2, with 8 bases lining up with TRBD1. The CDR3 spans 14 residues. Germline CDR1 and CDR2: MNHEY and SVGAGI. V shed 5 bases, J shed 6 bases, and the junction held 8 bases outside the gene matches.

The J gene is TRBJ2-1, the V gene TRBV18; perhaps TRBD2 as D (5 bases). Germline loops: CDR1 KGHSH, CDR2 LQKENI. Trimming pared 3 bases from V and 5 bases from J, leaving 11 bases between. This CDR3 comprises 14 residues. CDR3 in DNA: TGTGCCAGCTCACCGGAGGACTTAAACAATGAGCAGTTCTTC. It translates to CASSPEDLNNEQFF.

The genes are TRBV28 and TRBJ2-7, with unresolved D. V was shortened by 3 bases and J by 5 bases, with 14 bases between the two germline ends. From germline, CDR1 is MDHEN and CDR2 SYDVKM. The length of the CDR3 is 14 residues. CDR3 residues: CASSFLRVHHEQYF. The CDR3 DNA reads as TGTGCCAGCAGTTTCCTTAGGGTCCACCACGAGCAGTACTTC.

This clone was found once. This chain links TRBV15 with TRBJ2-6; either TRBD1 or TRBD2 may supply D (6 bases each). V lost 4 bases and J lost 0, with 10 bases in between. The V gene's germline CDR1 is LNHNV and CDR2 YYDKDF (reference sequence). This CDR3 region has 16 residues. The CDR3 coding sequence is TGTGCCACCAGCAAACGGGGGCCCTCTGGGGCCAACGTCCTGACTTTC. Amino acids: CATSKRGPSGANVLTF.

V and J are TRBV5-1 and TRBJ2-1; no definite D call. Germline V CDR1 and CDR2: SGHRS, YFSETQ. The CDR3 totals 17 residues. Trimming left V 1 base short and J 1 base short, with 15 bases between. CDR3 sequence: CASSLRRRVDSYNEQFF. In DNA, the CDR3 is TGCGCCAGCAGCTTGAGAAGAAGGGTGGATTCCTACAATGAGCAGTTCTTC.

The V call is TRBV6-5, the J call TRBJ1-4; D unresolved. The ends were cut back, 6 bases at V and 7 bases at J, with 9 bases in the middle. The CDR3 has 12 amino acids. From germline, CDR1 is MNHEY and CDR2 SVGAGI. The CDR3 DNA sequence: TGTGCCAGCAGCCAAGGAAGTGAAAAACTGTTTTTT. Its translation: CASSQGSEKLFF.